This T cell receptor (beta chain) was identified in a study of Graves' ophthalmopathy and Graves' hyperthyroidism. Findings and caveats of the study: For predicting ophthalmopathy progression, the model had 60% to 71% sensitivity and 72% to 75% specificity. Ophthalmopathy versus stable hyperthyroidism: 13-signature model gave under 90% sensitivity, 70% to 83% specificity. Blood contained most expanded thyroid clonotypes exceeding 0.001 frequency.

Between the trimmed V and J ends, which lost 2 bases and 9 bases, there was a span of 11 bases. The CDR3 contains 12 residues. Germline-derived CDR1 and CDR2 are SNHLY and FYNNEI. Transcripts of RNA were the source for amplifying TCR beta CDR3 regions. An opening RT-PCR round employed HTBI primers and preceded a second-round multiplex PCR. One entry per CDR3 protein results from TCRdb running MiXCR on the multiplex PCR reads. The data contain 500,000 to 600,000 distinct CDR3 sequences, 35% to 45% of them seen just once; the ten biggest clones take up about 4.1%. This clonotype came up a few times. What it binds is not known. It was on clinical symptoms, serum thyroxine, TRAb, thyroid ultrasound and orbital computed tomography that diagnosis relied.

The J gene is TRBJ2-7, the V gene TRBV2; D call uncertain. The sequencing sample was made of peripheral blood or thyroid tissue (not recorded which). This TCR was recovered from an adult man with Graves' hyperthyroidism. CDR3 nucleotide sequence: TGTGCCAGCAGTGAATCTGGGTCTAGGCAGTACTTC. This encodes CASSESGSRQYF.